The next 27 T cell receptor beta chains were all read from a single sample in a study of blood T cell repertoires in COVID-19. Using immunoSEQ multiplex PCR, the repertoire was profiled, and TCRdb retains in-frame clones only, with some absent. The table includes just under 65,000 clones, 86% detected once. The sequencing input was peripheral blood. The receptors originated from a man between 35 and 55 years old with acute or convalescent COVID-19.

The CDR3 spells CASSYTIQGAGSPLHF. As DNA, the CDR3 is TGTGCCAGCAGCTATACGATTCAGGGGGCTGGTTCACCCCTCCACTTT. The J gene is TRBJ1-6, the V gene TRBV11-3, with 8 bases identical to TRBD1. CDR3 length: 16 residues. Germline-derived CDR1 and CDR2 are SGHNT and YENEEA. V was clipped by 4 bases and J by 9 bases; unmatched bases: 11.

The V gene is TRBV25-1, the J gene TRBJ2-3; tentatively, D is TRBD1 (5 bases). CDR3 length equals 17 residues. Germline V gene lookup returns CDR1 MGHDK and CDR2 SYGVNS. V was shortened by 6 bases and J by 6 bases, with 25 bases between the two germline ends. The CDR3 here is CASSSAVDSLFGDTQYF. The DNA for the CDR3 is TGTGCCAGCAGCTCAGCCGTAGACAGTCTCTTCGGGGATACGCAGTATTTT.

This chain links TRBV19 with TRBJ1-4; the match to TRBD1 covers 9 bases. The CDR3 covers 16 residues. J gave up 5 bases and V 6 bases, and 10 bases lay outside the gene matches. From germline, CDR1 is LNHDA and CDR2 SQIVND (reference sequence). The CDR3 DNA is TGTGCCAGTAGGCCCGCCCTGGGACAGGGAAATGAAAAACTGTTTTTT. It codes for CASRPALGQGNEKLFF.

The chain joins TRBV2 to TRBJ1-5, with TRBD1 as a possible D gene (5 bases). The CDR3 runs to 17 residues. The V gene's germline CDR1 is SNHLY and CDR2 FYNNEI. V lost 3 bases to trimming and J lost 4 bases, with 19 bases between them. The CDR3 loop is CASSDSYGPGDNQPQHF. The CDR3 DNA sequence: TGTGCCAGCAGTGACTCTTACGGGCCGGGGGATAATCAGCCCCAGCATTTT.

This clone was seen once. This chain uses TRBV24-1 with TRBJ2-5, with TRBD2 identical over 12 bases. The CDR3 totals 17 residues. V shed 2 bases and J 5 bases; nucleotides not matched to a gene: 8. The germline gives CDR1 KGHDR, CDR2 SFDVKD. In DNA, the CDR3 is TGTGCCACCAGTGATTCGATGACTAGCGGGGGAAGGGAGACCCAGTACTTC. Amino acids: CATSDSMTSGGRETQYF.

The V and J genes are TRBV6-6 and TRBJ1-2; D not certain. The CDR3 sequence is 13 residues long. Trimming took off 2 bases at V and 8 bases at J, with 12 bases between the two ends. Germline V gene lookup returns CDR1 MNHNY and CDR2 SVGAGI (reference sequence). The CDR3 protein is CASSYGNEGGYTF. The CDR3 DNA reads TGTGCCAGCAGTTACGGCAACGAGGGCGGCTACACCTTC.

The V gene is TRBV4-1, the J gene TRBJ1-1, with 9 bases that match TRBD1. V dropped 4 bases and J dropped 6; count of bases not matched to a gene: 9. CDR3 size: 15 residues. CDR1 and CDR2 from the germline V gene are MGHRA and YSYEKL. The CDR3 here is CASSPRGQGDAEAFF. CDR3 in DNA: TGCGCCAGCAGCCCCAGGGGACAGGGTGATGCTGAAGCTTTCTTT.

The J gene is TRBJ1-1, the V gene TRBV6-6; D is uncertain. Per germline, CDR1 MNHNY and CDR2 SVGAGI (reference sequence). The ends were cut back, 3 bases at V and 8 bases at J, with 16 bases in the middle. The CDR3 has 14 residues. The CDR3 loop reads CASSYYPRQVEAFF. The CDR3 bases are TGTGCCAGCAGTTATTACCCGCGACAAGTCGAAGCTTTCTTT.

The sample holds one count of this clone. The chain carries TRBV5-1 and TRBJ2-3; a weak D match, TRBD2 (6 bases). V was clipped by 7 bases and J by 0 bases, with 9 bases between them. This CDR3 has 13 residues. The germline CDR1 and CDR2 sequences are SGHRS and YFSETQ. The chain's CDR3 is CASGSGSTDTQYF. In DNA form, the CDR3 reads TGCGCCAGCGGAAGCGGGAGCACAGATACGCAGTATTTT.

This clone was found once. The V call is TRBV3-1 (or the pseudogene TRBV3-2), the J call TRBJ2-2; 8 nucleotides agree with TRBD2. The CDR3 is made up of 16 amino acids. The germline gives CDR1 LGHDT, CDR2 YNNKEL (reference sequence). Trimming cost V 4 bases and J 4 bases; bases outside gene matches: 8. In nucleotides, the CDR3 is TGTGCCAGCAGCCGCCCTCGGGGGGGGCCCACCGGGGAGCTGTTTTTT. Amino acids: CASSRPRGGPTGELFF.

The genes are TRBV9 and TRBJ1-2; D gene uncertain. The germline gives CDR1 SGDLS, CDR2 YYNGEE. V lost 3 bases, J lost 2 bases, and 14 bases lay in between. The CDR3 is 15 amino acids. CDR3 loop: CASSADKAVNYGYTF. The DNA for the CDR3 is TGTGCCAGCAGCGCCGACAAGGCCGTCAACTATGGCTACACCTTC.

V is TRBV2 and J is TRBJ1-5; D uncertain. Per the germline V gene, CDR1 is SNHLY and CDR2 is FYNNEI. CDR3 size: 14 residues. V lost 0 bases and J 7 bases, leaving 10 bases between the germline ends. CDR3 loop: CASSEAGSGQPQHF. The DNA of the CDR3 is TGTGCCAGCAGTGAAGCAGGGTCGGGACAGCCCCAGCATTTT.

This clone has only a few counts. CDR3 in amino acids: CASSSGGSAYEQYF. The CDR3 DNA sequence: TGCGCCAGCAGCTCGGGGGGATCCGCCTACGAGCAGTACTTC. J is TRBJ2-7 and V is TRBV5-1, with 7 bases identical to TRBD2. V was pared by 3 bases and J by 2 bases, with 5 bases of the junction left unmatched. Germline CDR1 SGHRS, CDR2 YFSETQ. This CDR3 spans 14 amino acids.

This chain uses TRBV4-1 with TRBJ1-4; 10 bases are shared with TRBD1. Trimming cost V 2 bases and J 8 bases; bases outside gene matches: 8. This CDR3 has 16 amino acids. From germline, CDR1 is MGHRA and CDR2 YSYEKL. CDR3 sequence reads: CASSQSMTGGTEKLFF. Here the CDR3 DNA reads TGCGCCAGCAGCCAAAGTATGACAGGGGGCACCGAAAAACTGTTTTTT.

With regard to this clone: Other DNA sequences in the same sample also yield this CDR3. The V and J genes are TRBV6-5 and TRBJ1-4; D is uncertain. The CDR3 loop spans 11 amino acids. The ends were cut back, 5 bases at V and 7 bases at J, with 5 bases in the middle. Per germline, CDR1 MNHEY and CDR2 SVGAGI. In nucleotides, the CDR3 is TGTGCCAGCAGTCCGGGTGAAAAACTGTTTTTT. Translated: CASSPGEKLFF.

This clone was counted once. The chain couples TRBV28 to TRBJ1-1; 10 nucleotides match TRBD1. CDR3 length: 14 amino acids. V shed 6 bases, J shed 6 bases, and the junction held 7 bases outside the gene matches. Germline loops: CDR1 MDHEN, CDR2 SYDVKM. Here the CDR3 DNA reads TGTGCCAGCAGGGGGGGACAGGGGTATGCTGAAGCTTTCTTT. It is translated as CASRGGQGYAEAFF. The full variable domain, its missing parts supplied by reference TRBV28 and TRBJ1-1, is DVKVTQSSRYLVKRTGEKVFLECVQDMDHENMFWYRQDPGLGLRLIYFSYDVKMKEKGDIPEGYSVSREKKERFSLILESASTNQTSMYLCASRGGQGYAEAFFGQGTRLTVV.

The chain joins TRBV2 to TRBJ1-2, with D possibly TRBD1 on 6 matching bases. The CDR3 is 15 residues long. Trimming pared 0 bases from V and 8 bases from J, leaving 16 bases between. CDR1 and CDR2 from the germline V gene are SNHLY and FYNNEI. The CDR3 loop reads CASSEAGTQSQGYTF. The CDR3 region has the DNA TGTGCCAGCAGTGAAGCTGGGACACAGAGCCAGGGCTACACCTTC.

This clone has more than one count but fewer than ten. The chain joins TRBV5-1 to TRBJ1-5; 10 bases are a match to TRBD1. The CDR3 sequence is 14 residues long. Trimming at V came to 4 bases and at J to 7 bases, leaving 5 bases not matched to a gene. The germline CDR1 and CDR2 sequences are SGHRS and YFSETQ. The CDR3 DNA is TGCGCCAGCAGCCCGGACAGGGGGGGACAGCCCCAGCATTTT. It encodes CASSPDRGGQPQHF. Looking up the rest from reference TRBV5-1 and TRBJ1-5 gives the full variable domain: KAGVTQTPRYLIKTRGQQVTLSCSPISGHRSVSWYQQTPGQGLQFLFEYFSETQRNKGNFPGRFSGRQFSNSRSEMNVSTLELGDSALYLCASSPDRGGQPQHFGDGTRLSIL.

This sequence joins TRBV2 and TRBJ1-2, with D maybe TRBD1 (6 bases). The CDR3 is 12 residues long. Deletions cut 7 bases from V and 8 bases from J, with 14 bases between. Germline values: CDR1 SNHLY, CDR2 FYNNEI. CDR3 sequence reads: CASNVGAQGYTF. As DNA, the CDR3 is TGTGCCAGCAACGTGGGGGCGCAGGGCTACACCTTC.

This rearrangement joins TRBV2 to TRBJ2-7, with 9 bases matching TRBD1. The CDR3 consists of 12 residues. The V and J ends lost 6 bases and 6 bases, in that order; junction bases with no gene match: 3. Per the germline V gene, CDR1 is SNHLY and CDR2 is FYNNEI. This CDR3 reads CASRGQGSEQYF. Here the CDR3 DNA reads TGTGCCAGCAGGGGACAGGGCTCCGAGCAGTACTTC.

This clone was picked up one time. The rearrangement uses TRBV6-5 and TRBJ2-5; TRBD2 is a possible D gene (5 bases). Germline loops: CDR1 MNHEY, CDR2 SVGAGI. V lost 5 bases and J 7 bases, leaving 17 bases between the germline ends. The CDR3 covers 14 residues. CDR3 sequence: CASSLLGLEGTQYF. CDR3 DNA: TGTGCCAGCAGTCTACTAGGTTTAGAGGGGACCCAGTACTTC.

This sequence joins TRBV13 and TRBJ1-1, with TRBD1 as a possible D gene (6 bases). Trimming removed 0 bases at V and 4 bases at J, with 18 bases between. From germline, CDR1 is PRHDT and CDR2 FYEKMQ (reference sequence). The CDR3 spans 17 residues. CDR3 residues: CASSLGGGRPGSTEAFF. CDR3 DNA sequence: TGTGCCAGCAGCTTAGGAGGGGGACGGCCGGGGTCCACTGAAGCTTTCTTT.

The chain employs TRBV28 and TRBJ2-7; the D is unclear. V lost 5 bases and J 3 bases, leaving 8 bases between the germline ends. Germline CDR1 and CDR2: MDHEN and SYDVKM. This CDR3 has 12 residues. CDR3 sequence reads: CASSQIVYEQYF. In nucleotides, the CDR3 is TGTGCCAGCAGTCAAATAGTCTACGAGCAGTACTTC.

The chain carries TRBV11-2 and TRBJ2-5, with 7 bases identical to TRBD2. The V segment lost 5 bases and the J segment 4 bases; nucleotides outside the gene matches: 16. The germline V gene has CDR1 SGHAT and CDR2 FQNNGV. The CDR3 length is 17 residues. The CDR3 nucleotides are TGTGCCAGCAGCCCCCAGGCCCTAGCGGCAGAGGGAGAGACCCAGTACTTC. Amino acids: CASSPQALAAEGETQYF.

The V and J genes are TRBV6-5 and TRBJ1-2; 7 bases fit TRBD1. With 7 bases clipped from V and 3 bases from J, the junction kept 11 bases outside the gene matches. CDR1 and CDR2 from the germline V gene are MNHEY and SVGAGI. The CDR3 has 15 residues. The CDR3 reads CASIGPGQFYYGYTF. Written as DNA, the CDR3 is TGTGCCAGCATCGGACCGGGACAGTTCTACTATGGCTACACCTTC.

J is TRBJ2-7 and V is TRBV6-1; 9 positions match TRBD2. The CDR3 sequence is 13 residues long. Germline V CDR1 and CDR2: MNHNS, SASEGT. With V trimmed by 1 base and J by 10 bases, 5 bases remained unmatched. The CDR3 DNA is TGTGCCAGCAGTGAAGTAAAGCGGGGGGTCCAGTACTTC. It translates to CASSEVKRGVQYF.

The chain employs TRBV6-5 and TRBJ1-6; 8 nucleotides align to TRBD1. Trimming at V came to 6 bases and at J to 6 bases, leaving 7 bases not matched to a gene. In germline, CDR1 is MNHEY, CDR2 SVGAGI. The length of the CDR3 is 15 residues. CDR3 sequence: CASRTDRALNSPLHF. CDR3 nucleotide sequence: TGTGCCAGCAGAACGGACAGGGCCCTTAATTCACCCCTCCACTTT.